A selection of T cell receptor beta chains follows, all from one sample in a study of CXCR3-negative and CXCR3-positive naive CD8 T cells. TCRdb re-called the 5' RACE reads and gives one entry per CDR3 protein, without DNA. The sample table sets out about 7,000 distinct CDR3 sequences. The sequenced material came from naive CXCR3+ CD8+ T cells from blood. The receptors originated from a human donor in good health. Some clones in this sample may be carry-over from other donors' samples. Both conserved end residues are part of each CDR3. A clone size is listed for some rows: how often the clone was seen (once, few, many), or a class if it is expanded.

J: TRBJ2-2
size: medium-sized
V: TRBV29-1
CDR3: CSVEVQGATGELFF

J: TRBJ2-7
size: -
V: TRBV29-1
CDR3: CSVEDRDRGYEQYF

J: TRBJ1-1
size: -
V: TRBV11-1
CDR3: CASSLRRGGLVNTEAFF

J: TRBJ1-2
size: -
V: TRBV28
CDR3: CASSFQGQIYGYTF

J: TRBJ2-3
size: -
V: TRBV28
CDR3: CASSFPRDRENDTDTQYF

J: TRBJ2-3
size: medium-sized
V: TRBV20-1
CDR3: CSANGQGMVTDTQYF

J: TRBJ1-6
size: -
V: TRBV20-1
CDR3: CSARDRESSYNSPLHF

J: TRBJ1-5
size: -
V: TRBV6-6
CDR3: CASSYSITDQHQPQHF

J: TRBJ2-1
size: -
V: TRBV6-2/TRBV6-3
CDR3: CASRLSGDNEQFF

J: TRBJ1-1
size: medium-sized
V: TRBV25-1
CDR3: CASSEFRVSDTEAFF

J: TRBJ1-1
size: medium-sized
V: TRBV7-9
CDR3: CASSLFAGVNTEAFF

J: TRBJ2-7
size: -
V: TRBV6-1
CDR3: CASSLWTSGNEQYF

J: TRBJ2-7
size: -
V: TRBV28
CDR3: CASRFRTGELPYEQYF

J: TRBJ1-2
size: -
V: TRBV29-1
CDR3: CSVVTGIGYTF

J: TRBJ1-5
size: -
V: TRBV29-1
CDR3: CSVLFDRGRNQPQHF

J: TRBJ1-1
size: -
V: TRBV29-1
CDR3: CSVDRLGEAFF

J: TRBJ1-1
size: -
V: TRBV29-1
CDR3: CSVDPGVMATEAFF

J: TRBJ2-7
size: -
V: TRBV28
CDR3: CASSPGQDAYEQYF

J: TRBJ2-5
size: -
V: TRBV7-9
CDR3: CASSLVLDIVKTQYF

J: TRBJ1-1
size: medium-sized
V: TRBV25-1
CDR3: CASSETSEVTEAFF

J: TRBJ2-3
size: -
V: TRBV5-1
CDR3: CASSFLASTDTQYF

J: TRBJ2-7
size: -
V: TRBV29-1
CDR3: CSIRLEGHEQYF

J: TRBJ2-7
size: -
V: TRBV3-1
CDR3: CASSPQVPPAEQYF

J: TRBJ1-5
size: -
V: TRBV3-1
CDR3: CASSQDWGSNQPQHF

J: TRBJ2-7
size: -
V: TRBV7-9
CDR3: CASRGPYRNEQYF